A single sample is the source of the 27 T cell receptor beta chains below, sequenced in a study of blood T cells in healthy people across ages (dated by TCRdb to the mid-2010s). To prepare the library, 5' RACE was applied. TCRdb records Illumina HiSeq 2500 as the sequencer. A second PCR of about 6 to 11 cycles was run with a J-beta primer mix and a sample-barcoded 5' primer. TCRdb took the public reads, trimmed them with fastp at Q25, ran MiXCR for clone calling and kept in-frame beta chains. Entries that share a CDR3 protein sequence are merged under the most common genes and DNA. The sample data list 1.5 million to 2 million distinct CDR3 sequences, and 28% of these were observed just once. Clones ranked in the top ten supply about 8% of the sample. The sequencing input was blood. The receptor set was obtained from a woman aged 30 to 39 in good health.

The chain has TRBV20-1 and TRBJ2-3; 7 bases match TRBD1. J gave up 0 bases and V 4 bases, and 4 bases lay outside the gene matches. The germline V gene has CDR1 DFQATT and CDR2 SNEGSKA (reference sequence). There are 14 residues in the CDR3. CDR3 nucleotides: TGCAGTGCTAACGGACAGGCGAGCACAGATACGCAGTATTTT. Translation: CSANGQASTDTQYF.

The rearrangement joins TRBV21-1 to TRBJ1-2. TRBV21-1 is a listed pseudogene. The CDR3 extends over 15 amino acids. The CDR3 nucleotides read TGTGCCAGCAGCAATGCCGGCAGGGCTAACTATGGCTACACCTTC. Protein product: CASSNAGRANYGYTF.

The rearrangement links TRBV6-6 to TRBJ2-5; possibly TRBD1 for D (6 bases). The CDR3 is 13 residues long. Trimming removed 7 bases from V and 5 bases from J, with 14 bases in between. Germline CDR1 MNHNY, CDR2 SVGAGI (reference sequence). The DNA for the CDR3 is TGTGCCAGCATTTCCACCCAGGGGGAGACCCAGTACTTC. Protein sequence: CASISTQGETQYF.

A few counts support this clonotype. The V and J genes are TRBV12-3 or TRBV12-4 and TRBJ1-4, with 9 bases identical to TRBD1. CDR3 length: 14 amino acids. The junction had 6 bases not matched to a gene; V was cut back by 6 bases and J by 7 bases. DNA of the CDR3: TGTGCCAGCAGCCAAGACAGGGGGATTGAAAAACTGTTTTTT. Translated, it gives CASSQDRGIEKLFF.

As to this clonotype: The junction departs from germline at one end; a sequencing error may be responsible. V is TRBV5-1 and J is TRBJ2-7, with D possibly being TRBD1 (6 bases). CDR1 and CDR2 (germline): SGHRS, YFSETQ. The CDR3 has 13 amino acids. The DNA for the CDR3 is TGCGTCAGCAGGGCGACAGGTACCGACGAGCAGTACTTC. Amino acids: CVSRATGTDEQYF.

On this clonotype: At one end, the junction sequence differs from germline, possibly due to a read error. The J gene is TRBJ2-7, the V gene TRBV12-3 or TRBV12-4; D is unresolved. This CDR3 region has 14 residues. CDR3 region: CAGSLTASSYEQYF. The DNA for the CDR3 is TGTGCCGGCAGTTTAACGGCAAGCTCCTACGAGCAGTACTTC.

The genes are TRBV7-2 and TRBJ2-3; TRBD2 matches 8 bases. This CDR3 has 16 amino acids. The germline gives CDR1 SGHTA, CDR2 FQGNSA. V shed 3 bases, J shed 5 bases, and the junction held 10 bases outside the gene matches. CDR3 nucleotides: TGTGCCAGCAGCTTTCGGGGGGGCGCGGTAGTAGATACGCAGTATTTT. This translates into CASSFRGGAVVDTQYF.

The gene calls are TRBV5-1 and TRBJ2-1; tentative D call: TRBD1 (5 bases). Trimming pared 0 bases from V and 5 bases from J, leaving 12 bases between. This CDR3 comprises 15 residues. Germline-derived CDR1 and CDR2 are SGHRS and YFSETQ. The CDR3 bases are TGCGCCAGCAGCTTGGAGGCAGGGTCCAACAATGAGCAGTTCTTC. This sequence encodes CASSLEAGSNNEQFF.

CDR3 loop: CASSIKGPTNYGYTF. The CDR3 DNA follows: TGTGCCAGTAGTATTAAGGGACCGACTAACTATGGCTACACCTTC. The chain couples TRBV19 to TRBJ1-2, with D perhaps matching TRBD1 (5 bases). V was cut by 3 bases and J by 0 bases, with 11 bases left in between. Germline loops: CDR1 LNHDA, CDR2 SQIVND (reference sequence). There are 15 residues in the CDR3.

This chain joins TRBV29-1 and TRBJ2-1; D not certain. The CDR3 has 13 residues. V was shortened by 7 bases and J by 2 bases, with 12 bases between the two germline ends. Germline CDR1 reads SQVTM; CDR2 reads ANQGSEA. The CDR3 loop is CSASLPTYNEQFF. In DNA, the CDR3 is TGCAGCGCTTCCCTTCCAACCTACAATGAGCAGTTCTTC.

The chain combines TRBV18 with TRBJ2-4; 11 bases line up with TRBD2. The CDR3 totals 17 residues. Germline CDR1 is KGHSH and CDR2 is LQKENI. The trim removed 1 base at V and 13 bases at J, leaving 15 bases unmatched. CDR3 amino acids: CASSPLSGRATVGEQYF. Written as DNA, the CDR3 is TGTGCCAGCTCACCACTTAGCGGGAGGGCCACGGTCGGGGAGCAGTACTTC.

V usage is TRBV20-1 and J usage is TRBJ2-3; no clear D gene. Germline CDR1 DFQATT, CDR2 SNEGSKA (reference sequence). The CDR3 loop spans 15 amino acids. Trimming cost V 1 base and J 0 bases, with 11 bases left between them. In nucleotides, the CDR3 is TGCAGTGCTAGAGCCCCTCGTGGGAGCACAGATACGCAGTATTTT. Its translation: CSARAPRGSTDTQYF.

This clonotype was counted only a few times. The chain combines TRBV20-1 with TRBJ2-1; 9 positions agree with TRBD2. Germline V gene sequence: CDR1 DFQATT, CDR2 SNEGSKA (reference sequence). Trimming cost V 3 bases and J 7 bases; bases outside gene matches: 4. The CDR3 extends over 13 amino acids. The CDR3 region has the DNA TGCAGTGCTAGGCGGGAGGGGGGGAATGAGCAGTTCTTC. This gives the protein CSARREGGNEQFF.

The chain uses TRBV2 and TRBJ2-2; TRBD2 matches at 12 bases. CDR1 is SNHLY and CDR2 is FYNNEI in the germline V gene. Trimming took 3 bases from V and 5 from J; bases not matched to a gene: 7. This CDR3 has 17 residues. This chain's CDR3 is CASSETSGGIGTGELFF. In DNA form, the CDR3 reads TGTGCCAGCAGTGAGACTAGCGGGGGAATCGGTACCGGGGAGCTGTTTTTT.

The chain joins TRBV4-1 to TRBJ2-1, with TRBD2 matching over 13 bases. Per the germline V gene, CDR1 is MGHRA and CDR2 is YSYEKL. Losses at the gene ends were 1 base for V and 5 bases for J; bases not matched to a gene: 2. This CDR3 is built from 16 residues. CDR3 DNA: TGCGCCAGCAGCCAAGTGGGGACTAGCGGGGACAATGAGCAGTTCTTC. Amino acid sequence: CASSQVGTSGDNEQFF.

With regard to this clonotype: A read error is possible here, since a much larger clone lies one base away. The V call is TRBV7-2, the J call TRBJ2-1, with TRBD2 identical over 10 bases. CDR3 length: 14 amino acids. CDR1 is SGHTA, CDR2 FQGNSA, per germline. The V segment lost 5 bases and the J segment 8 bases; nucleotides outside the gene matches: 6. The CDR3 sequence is CASSTSSGRHEQFF. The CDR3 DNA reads TGTGCCAGCAGCACTTCTAGCGGGAGACATGAGCAGTTCTTC.

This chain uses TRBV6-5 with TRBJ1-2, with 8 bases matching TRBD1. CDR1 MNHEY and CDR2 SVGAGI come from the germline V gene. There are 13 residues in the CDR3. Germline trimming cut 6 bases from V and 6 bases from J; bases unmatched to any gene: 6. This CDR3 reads CASRRGTGHGYTF. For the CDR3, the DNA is TGTGCCAGCAGGCGCGGGACAGGCCATGGCTACACCTTC.

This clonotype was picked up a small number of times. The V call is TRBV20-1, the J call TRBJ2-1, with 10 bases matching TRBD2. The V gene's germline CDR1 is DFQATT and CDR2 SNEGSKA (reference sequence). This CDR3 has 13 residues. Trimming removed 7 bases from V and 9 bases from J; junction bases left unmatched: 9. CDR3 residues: CSVPQRGGLEQFF. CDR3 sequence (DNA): TGCAGTGTCCCGCAGCGGGGGGGCCTTGAGCAGTTCTTC.

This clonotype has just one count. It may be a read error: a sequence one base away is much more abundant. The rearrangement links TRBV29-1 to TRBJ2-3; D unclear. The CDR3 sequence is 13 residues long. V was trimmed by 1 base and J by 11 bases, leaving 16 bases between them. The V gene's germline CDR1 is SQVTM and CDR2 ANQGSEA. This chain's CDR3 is CSVEGLTARMQYF. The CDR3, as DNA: TGCAGCGTTGAAGGTCTCACGGCACGAATGCAGTATTTT.

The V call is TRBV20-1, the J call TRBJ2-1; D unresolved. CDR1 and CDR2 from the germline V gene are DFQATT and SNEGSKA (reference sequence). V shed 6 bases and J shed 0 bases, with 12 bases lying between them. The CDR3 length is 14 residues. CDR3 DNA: TGCAGTGCCTCAAGCCCCTCCTCCTACAATGAGCAGTTCTTC. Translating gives CSASSPSSYNEQFF.

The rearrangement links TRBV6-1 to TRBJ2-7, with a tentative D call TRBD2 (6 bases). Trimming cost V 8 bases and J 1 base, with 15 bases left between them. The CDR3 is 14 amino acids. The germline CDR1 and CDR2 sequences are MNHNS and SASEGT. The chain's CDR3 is CASEPGTSSYEQYF. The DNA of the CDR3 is TGTGCCAGCGAACCCGGGACTTCATCCTACGAGCAGTACTTC.

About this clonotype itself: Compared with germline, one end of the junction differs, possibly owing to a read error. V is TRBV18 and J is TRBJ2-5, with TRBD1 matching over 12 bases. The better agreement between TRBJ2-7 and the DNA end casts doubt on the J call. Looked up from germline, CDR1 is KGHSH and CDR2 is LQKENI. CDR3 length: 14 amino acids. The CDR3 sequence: CTSSTGQGAGEQYF. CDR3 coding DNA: TGTACCAGCTCAACGGGACAGGGGGCGGGCGAGCAGTACTTC.

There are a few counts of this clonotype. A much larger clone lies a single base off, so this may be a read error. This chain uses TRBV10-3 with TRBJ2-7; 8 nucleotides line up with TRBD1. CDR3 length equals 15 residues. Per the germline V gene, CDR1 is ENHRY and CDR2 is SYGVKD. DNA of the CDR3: TGTGCCGTCAGTGAGGGGACAGGTCCCTCCTACGAGCAGTACTTC. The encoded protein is CAVSEGTGPSYEQYF.

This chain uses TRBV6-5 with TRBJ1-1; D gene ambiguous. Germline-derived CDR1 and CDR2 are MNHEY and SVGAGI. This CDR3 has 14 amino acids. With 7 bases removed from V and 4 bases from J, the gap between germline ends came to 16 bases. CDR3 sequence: CASNTGIWGTEAFF. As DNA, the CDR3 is TGTGCCAGCAACACCGGGATTTGGGGCACTGAAGCTTTCTTT.

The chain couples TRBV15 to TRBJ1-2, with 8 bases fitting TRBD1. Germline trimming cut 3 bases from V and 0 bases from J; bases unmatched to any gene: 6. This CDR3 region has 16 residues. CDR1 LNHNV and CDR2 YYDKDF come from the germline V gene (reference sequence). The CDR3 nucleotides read TGTGCCACCAGCAGGAGCCGGGACAGGTCTAACTATGGCTACACCTTC. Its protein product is CATSRSRDRSNYGYTF.

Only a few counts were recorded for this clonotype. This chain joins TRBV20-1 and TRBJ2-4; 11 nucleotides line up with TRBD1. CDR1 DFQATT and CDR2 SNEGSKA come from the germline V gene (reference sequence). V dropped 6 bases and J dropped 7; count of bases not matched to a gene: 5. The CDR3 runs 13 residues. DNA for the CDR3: TGCAGTGCCTTGGACAGGGGGCCGAACATTCAGTACTTC. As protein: CSALDRGPNIQYF.

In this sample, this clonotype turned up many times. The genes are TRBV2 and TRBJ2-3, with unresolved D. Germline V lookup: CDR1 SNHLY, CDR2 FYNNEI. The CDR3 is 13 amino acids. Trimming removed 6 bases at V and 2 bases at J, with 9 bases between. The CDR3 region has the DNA TGTGCCAGCAGAGAGGACCTCACAGATACGCAGTATTTT. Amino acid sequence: CASREDLTDTQYF.